These 26 T cell receptor beta chains originate from one sample sequenced in a study of blood T cell repertoires in COVID-19. Sequenced by immunoSEQ multiplex PCR; TCRdb stores in-frame clones only, minus some. The data hold 120,000 or so clones, with roughly nine tenths observed a single time. The sample taken for sequencing was peripheral blood. The receptors shown here come from a human donor in a cohort sampled during active COVID-19.

The V gene is TRBV7-9, the J gene TRBJ1-6, with TRBD1 as a possible D gene (6 bases). This CDR3 is built from 14 residues. Trimming took 5 bases from V and 10 from J, leaving 15 bases between them. Germline-derived CDR1 and CDR2 are SEHNR and FQNEAQ (reference sequence). DNA for the CDR3: TGTGCCAGCAGCGAACAGGGTGAGGGCTCACCCCTCCACTTT. Its translation is CASSEQGEGSPLHF. Full variable domain (rest looked up from reference TRBV7-9 and TRBJ1-6): DTGVSQNPRHKITKRGQNVTFRCDPISEHNRLYWYRQTLGQGPEFLTYFQNEAQLEKSRLLSDRFSAERPKGSFSTLEIQRTEQGDSAMYLCASSEQGEGSPLHFGNGTRLTVT.

The chain carries TRBV9 and TRBJ2-3, with D perhaps matching TRBD1 (5 bases). The germline V gene has CDR1 SGDLS and CDR2 YYNGEE. The CDR3 is 15 amino acids. Trimming removed 0 bases from V and 1 base from J, with 9 bases in between. Here the CDR3 DNA reads TGTGCCAGCAGCGTAGCAGGGTTTGGCACAGATACGCAGTATTTT. This translates into CASSVAGFGTDTQYF.

The V and J genes are TRBV5-1 and TRBJ2-3; no definite D call. This CDR3 is built from 15 residues. The V gene's germline CDR1 is SGHRS and CDR2 YFSETQ. Trimming took 2 bases from V and 2 from J, leaving 12 bases between them. The CDR3: CASSFTADPTDTQYF. In nucleotides, the CDR3 is TGCGCCAGCAGCTTTACAGCCGACCCCACAGATACGCAGTATTTT.

This clone was picked up a small number of times. The chain is built from TRBV7-2 and TRBJ1-1, with D tentatively TRBD1 (6 bases). The CDR3 consists of 15 residues. V was clipped by 5 bases and J by 1 base, with 14 bases between them. Germline V lookup: CDR1 SGHTA, CDR2 FQGNSA. This CDR3 is CASSLQTGPNTEAFF. CDR3 nucleotide sequence: TGTGCCAGCAGCCTACAGACAGGTCCGAACACTGAAGCTTTCTTT.

The chain has TRBV6-6 and TRBJ2-3, with D tentatively TRBD1 (6 bases). Germline lookup yields CDR1 MNHNY and CDR2 SVGAGI (reference sequence). The CDR3 runs 14 residues. V was clipped by 3 bases and J by 2 bases, with 9 bases between them. This chain's CDR3 is CASSYRDNTDTQYF. The CDR3 coding sequence is TGTGCCAGCAGTTATCGGGACAACACAGATACGCAGTATTTT.

CDR3 in amino acids: CASSLANGAGGPGELFF. Here the CDR3 DNA reads TGTGCCAGCAGCTTAGCTAATGGCGCGGGGGGGCCCGGGGAGCTGTTTTTT. This rearrangement joins TRBV7-6 to TRBJ2-2; 9 bases map to TRBD2. The CDR3 has 17 amino acids. J was trimmed by 6 bases and V by 0 bases; bases with no gene match: 8. Per the germline V gene, CDR1 is SGHVS and CDR2 is FNYEAQ.

V is TRBV6-5 and J is TRBJ2-7, with 11 bases that match TRBD1. V lost 3 bases, J lost 2 bases, and 3 bases stayed unmatched. Germline values: CDR1 MNHEY, CDR2 SVGAGI. The CDR3 has 15 amino acids. CDR3 sequence reads: CASSYGTGGAYEQYF. CDR3 DNA sequence: TGTGCCAGCAGTTATGGGACAGGGGGAGCCTACGAGCAGTACTTC.

V and J are TRBV7-9 and TRBJ2-7; 12 positions match TRBD2. From germline, CDR1 is SEHNR and CDR2 FQNEAQ (reference sequence). The CDR3 is made up of 17 amino acids. V lost 1 base, J lost 0 bases, and 4 bases stayed unmatched. The DNA for the CDR3 is TGTGCCAGCAGCTTAGAAGGACTAGCGGGATCCTCCTACGAGCAGTACTTC. Translating it yields CASSLEGLAGSSYEQYF. The entire variable domain, with the rest obtained from reference TRBV7-9 and TRBJ2-7, is as follows: DTGVSQNPRHKITKRGQNVTFRCDPISEHNRLYWYRQTLGQGPEFLTYFQNEAQLEKSRLLSDRFSAERPKGSFSTLEIQRTEQGDSAMYLCASSLEGLAGSSYEQYFGPGTRLTVT.

The V and J genes are TRBV7-3 and TRBJ1-3; D is ambiguous. The CDR3 consists of 13 residues. With 1 base removed from V and 4 bases from J, the gap between germline ends came to 5 bases. Looked up from germline, CDR1 is SGHTA and CDR2 is FQGTGA. CDR3 region: CASSLMEGNTIYF. The CDR3 DNA reads TGTGCCAGCAGCTTAATGGAGGGAAACACCATATATTTT. Full variable domain (remainder filled in from reference TRBV7-3 and TRBJ1-3): GAGVSQTPSNKVTEKGKYVELRCDPISGHTALYWYRQSLGQGPEFLIYFQGTGAADDSGLPNDRFFAVRPEGSVSTLKIQRTERGDSAVYLCASSLMEGNTIYFGEGSWLTVV.

The rearrangement links TRBV18 to TRBJ1-1, with TRBD1 as a possible D gene (5 bases). Deletions cut 6 bases from V and 6 bases from J, with 20 bases between. The CDR3 has 15 amino acids. The germline V gene encodes CDR1 KGHSH and CDR2 LQKENI. The CDR3 region has the DNA TGTGCCAGCTCCCCCCCGCGGGGGGACCGGGCTGAAGCTTTCTTT. Translation: CASSPPRGDRAEAFF.

The chain links TRBV11-3 to TRBJ2-2; D remains unclear. Trimming pared 1 base from V and 3 bases from J, leaving 9 bases between. Germline lookup yields CDR1 SGHNT and CDR2 YENEEA. The CDR3 sequence is 15 residues long. CDR3 in amino acids: CASSLGATHTGELFF. In nucleotides, the CDR3 is TGTGCCAGCAGCTTAGGAGCAACTCACACCGGGGAGCTGTTTTTT.

The V gene is TRBV27, the J gene TRBJ1-1, with TRBD1 matching over 7 bases. The CDR3 is 15 residues long. J was trimmed by 4 bases and V by 7 bases; bases with no gene match: 12. Germline V gene lookup returns CDR1 MNHEY and CDR2 SMNVEV (reference sequence). The CDR3 region is CASKPSTGSSTEAFF. In nucleotides, the CDR3 is TGTGCCAGCAAACCATCGACAGGGTCGAGCACTGAAGCTTTCTTT.

The chain recombines TRBV10-1 with TRBJ2-2; 13 bases map to TRBD2. CDR1 WNHNN and CDR2 SYGVQD come from the germline V gene (reference sequence). CDR3 length: 15 residues. V was clipped by 5 bases and J by 5 bases; unmatched bases: 2. CDR3 DNA sequence: TGCGCCAGCAGTCGACTAGCGGGAGGAACCGGGGAGCTGTTTTTT. Protein: CASSRLAGGTGELFF.

This chain uses TRBV19 with TRBJ2-7, with D possibly TRBD2 on 5 matching bases. The CDR3 extends over 14 amino acids. V gave up 7 bases and J gave up 1 base, with 14 bases separating them. CDR1 LNHDA and CDR2 SQIVND come from the germline V gene (reference sequence). This chain's CDR3 is CASTPMRVSYEQYF. As DNA, the CDR3 is TGTGCCAGTACCCCAATGCGGGTGTCCTACGAGCAGTACTTC.

The chain carries TRBV9 and TRBJ2-5; D is undetermined. The CDR3 spans 14 residues. The V gene's germline CDR1 is SGDLS and CDR2 YYNGEE. V lost 0 bases and J lost 2, with 8 bases in between. Here the CDR3 reads CASSVGADQETQYF. In DNA form, the CDR3 reads TGTGCCAGCAGCGTAGGGGCAGATCAAGAGACCCAGTACTTC.

This clone was recorded only once. Here the CDR3 reads CASSLGLAVNTGELFF. CDR3 DNA sequence: TGTGCCAGCAGCCTAGGACTAGCGGTGAACACCGGGGAGCTGTTTTTT. The rearrangement uses TRBV7-9 and TRBJ2-2, with 10 positions matching TRBD2. Per germline, CDR1 SEHNR and CDR2 FQNEAQ (reference sequence). V lost 5 bases, J lost 1 base, and 4 bases stayed unmatched. The CDR3 extends over 16 amino acids.

The chain links TRBV19 to TRBJ1-2; TRBD1 might be the D (6 bases). The CDR3 has 16 amino acids. Deletions cut 5 bases from V and 4 bases from J, with 20 bases between. Looked up from germline, CDR1 is LNHDA and CDR2 is SQIVND (reference sequence). The CDR3 reads CASSADRSPQIYGYTF. As DNA, the CDR3 is TGTGCCAGTAGTGCGGACAGAAGCCCTCAAATCTATGGCTACACCTTC.

On this clone: The junction differs from germline at one of its ends, possibly a read error. This chain connects TRBV5-1 to TRBJ2-7; the D gene is possibly TRBD1 (6 bases). CDR1 SGHRS and CDR2 YFSETQ come from the germline V gene. This CDR3 region has 13 residues. The CDR3 region has the DNA TGCGCCAGCAGCCCCGGGACATCCTCCGAGCAGTACTTC. Its translation: CASSPGTSSEQYF.

This chain connects TRBV4-3 to TRBJ2-1; the match to TRBD2 covers 10 bases. The V and J ends lost 3 bases and 8 bases, in that order; junction bases with no gene match: 10. The CDR3 is 16 residues long. Looked up from germline, CDR1 is LGHNA and CDR2 is YSLEER. CDR3 sequence: CASSQEIAGGGDEQFF. CDR3 bases: TGCGCCAGCAGCCAGGAGATAGCGGGAGGTGGAGATGAGCAGTTCTTC.

Remarks on this clone: This sample also contains other DNA sequences that code for the same CDR3. This chain links TRBV6-5 with TRBJ1-5; 8 nucleotides align to TRBD1. Trimming took 6 bases from V and 6 from J; bases not matched to a gene: 7. Germline CDR1 MNHEY, CDR2 SVGAGI. The CDR3 consists of 14 residues. Written as DNA, the CDR3 is TGTGCCAGCAGACGGACAGGGTTTGGTCAGCCCCAGCATTTT. Protein sequence: CASRRTGFGQPQHF.

This chain uses TRBV7-9 with TRBJ2-3; D perhaps matches TRBD2 (5 bases). The CDR3 covers 15 residues. CDR1 and CDR2 (germline): SEHNR, FQNEAQ (reference sequence). V was clipped by 0 bases and J by 4 bases, with 11 bases between them. The CDR3 region has the DNA TGTGCCAGCAGCTTAGCAGGTAGCGTCGCAGATACGCAGTATTTT. It is translated as CASSLAGSVADTQYF.

V gene TRBV5-1 combines with J gene TRBJ1-6; 8 bases map to TRBD1. CDR3 size: 15 residues. The germline CDR1 and CDR2 sequences are SGHRS and YFSETQ. The ends lost 4 bases at V and 6 bases at J; junction bases unmatched: 6. The CDR3 bases are TGCGCCAGCAGCAACCGGGACAGGACTAATTCACCCCTCCACTTT. It translates to CASSNRDRTNSPLHF.

This clone was observed a handful of times. This sequence joins TRBV6-2 or TRBV6-3 and TRBJ1-1; D unresolved. This CDR3 has 14 amino acids. Looked up from germline, CDR1 is MNHEY and CDR2 is SVGEGT. With 0 bases removed from V and 1 base from J, the gap between germline ends came to 6 bases. As DNA, the CDR3 is TGTGCCAGCAGTTACTCCGGAGGGAACACTGAAGCTTTCTTT. Protein: CASSYSGGNTEAFF.

This chain connects TRBV24-1 to TRBJ2-5; 12 bases match TRBD2. The germline V gene encodes CDR1 KGHDR and CDR2 SFDVKD. Unmatched junction bases numbered 3, after V lost 0 bases and J lost 5 bases. The CDR3 is 16 amino acids. The CDR3: CATSDLPSGRAETQYF. The DNA for the CDR3 is TGTGCCACCAGTGATTTGCCTAGCGGGAGGGCGGAGACCCAGTACTTC.

The table lists this clone with a few counts. The rearrangement joins TRBV7-9 to TRBJ2-2, with TRBD2 as a possible D gene (5 bases). The germline gives CDR1 SEHNR, CDR2 FQNEAQ (reference sequence). The ends were cut back, 8 bases at V and 3 bases at J, with 13 bases in the middle. CDR3 length equals 14 residues. The CDR3 loop reads CASSLDLYTGELFF. DNA of the CDR3: TGTGCCAGCTCTTTGGACTTGTACACCGGGGAGCTGTTTTTT.

V and J are TRBV6-5 and TRBJ1-5; TRBD1 matches at 7 bases. With V trimmed by 6 bases and J by 4 bases, 6 bases remained unmatched. Germline V gives CDR1 MNHEY, CDR2 SVGAGI. The CDR3 has 14 residues. DNA for the CDR3: TGTGCCAGCAGCGTACAGGGGTCGAATCAGCCCCAGCATTTT. It is translated as CASSVQGSNQPQHF.